This T cell receptor beta chain was obtained from a study of blood T cells in healthy people across ages. General observations from the study: Fewer expanded clones and more diversity marked long-lived versus aged donors.

Germline V gene data show CDR1 as SGHTA and CDR2 as FQGNSA. This CDR3 has 15 residues. J lost 5 bases, V lost 3 bases, and 7 bases had no gene match. A second PCR, run for roughly 6 to 11 cycles, used a sample-barcoded 5' primer plus a J-beta primer mix. TCRdb reanalysed the 5' RACE reads using MiXCR and keeps one entry per CDR3 protein. The table shows more than 1 million distinct CDR3 sequences, with 35% to 50% occurring only once. Only one count was recorded for this clonotype. Its antigen remains unidentified. Specimen: blood. The gene calls are TRBV7-2 and TRBJ2-1; 7 bases align to TRBD2. This receptor was obtained from a woman in her sixties in good health. The CDR3 DNA is TGTGCCAGCAGCTTTCCGCGGGGGATAAACAATGAGCAGTTCTTC. Its protein is CASSFPRGINNEQFF.